A selection of T cell receptor beta chains follows, all from one sample in a study of T cell responses to AZD1222 COVID-19 vaccine. Produced via immunoSEQ multiplex PCR; TCRdb's table is partial and in-frame only. Among roughly 80,000 clones listed, around nine tenths were seen once. The sequences come from peripheral blood, collected on day 0 of MenACWY control vaccination. All receptors derive from an adult in good health. Both conserved end residues are part of each CDR3. The D gene is left open where the match is weak. Size is omitted from some rows. Given values are once, few, many or a class for expanded clones.

J | V | D | size | DNA | CDR3
TRBJ2-1 | TRBV29-1 | - | once | TGCAGCGTTGATAACAATGAGCAGTTCTTC | CSVDNNEQFF
TRBJ1-4 | TRBV6-1 | - | - | TGTGCCAGCAGTGAACGTTGGGGGACACTTGATGAAAAACTGTTTTTT | CASSERWGTLDEKLFF
TRBJ1-1 | TRBV15 | - | - | TGTGCCACCAGCAGAGATTTGGCTGAAGCTTTCTTT | CATSRDLAEAFF
TRBJ1-4 | TRBV30 | - | - | TGTGCCGGGGGGGGGACCGCTGCTAGTGAAAAACTGTTTTTT | CAGGGTAASEKLFF
TRBJ1-3 | TRBV7-2 | TRBD1 | - | TGTGCCAGCAGCCTGACAGGGATTTCTTCGGGAAACACCATATATTTT | CASSLTGISSGNTIYF
TRBJ2-4 | TRBV2 | - | - | TGTGCCAGCAGTGAAGGGCCGGCCCAAGCCAAAAACATTCAGTACTTC | CASSEGPAQAKNIQYF
TRBJ2-1 | TRBV19 | TRBD2 | - | TGTGCCAGTAGTATTAGGGCTAGCGGTCGCAGTGAGCAGTTCTTC | CASSIRASGRSEQFF
TRBJ2-7 | TRBV27 | TRBD2 | once | TGTGCCAGCCAACTAGCGGGAGGGCCGAGCTCCTACGAGCAGTACTTC | CASQLAGGPSSYEQYF
TRBJ2-1 | TRBV10-3 | TRBD2 | - | TGTGCCGCCGGGACTAGCGGCCAAAATGAGCAGTTCTTC | CAAGTSGQNEQFF
TRBJ1-1 | TRBV5-1 | TRBD1 | once | TGCGCCAGCACCAATGGTGGGCCCGATTCCGGGACAGGGTGGGGGATGAACACTGAAGCTTTCTTT | CASTNGGPDSGTGWGMNTEAFF
TRBJ1-2 | TRBV4-3 | - | - | TGCGCCAGCAGCCCCCGGGGAACATCCTCGGGTAACTATGGCTACACCTTC | CASSPRGTSSGNYGYTF
TRBJ2-3 | TRBV30 | - | - | TGTGCCTGGAGTGTGAAGCCTACTAGCACAGATACGCAGTATTTT | CAWSVKPTSTDTQYF
TRBJ1-5 | TRBV30 | - | - | TGTGCCGGGGGACCGCTACTGCCAAGCAATCAGCCCCAGCATTTT | CAGGPLLPSNQPQHF
TRBJ2-1 | TRBV7-9 | TRBD1 | - | TGTGCCAGCAGCTTCCGGGACAGGGAGGTAGAGGAGCAGTTCTTC | CASSFRDREVEEQFF
TRBJ2-1 | TRBV7-8 | - | - | TGTGCCAGCAGCTTTATGTGGGGGCTCCTCTACAATGAGCAGTTCTTC | CASSFMWGLLYNEQFF
TRBJ2-7 | TRBV6-5 | - | - | TGTGCCACTCGGGGGACCGGAGGTTTCTACGAGCAGTACTTC | CATRGTGGFYEQYF
TRBJ1-1 | TRBV19 | - | - | TGTGCCAGTAAGGAAGGCCCCCGGGCCACTGAAGCTTTCTTT | CASKEGPRATEAFF
TRBJ2-7 | TRBV5-8 | - | - | TGTGCCAGCAGAAAGGCGGCCCGCGAGCAGTACTTC | CASRKAAREQYF
TRBJ2-1 | TRBV7-7 | TRBD2 | - | TGTGCCAGCAGCTTAGACCCCCGAAGCGGGACGAGGAATGAGCAGTTCTTC | CASSLDPRSGTRNEQFF
TRBJ1-1 | TRBV3-1/TRBV3-2 | - | - | TGTGCCAGCACCCTGGGAGTGAACACTGAAGCTTTCTTT | CASTLGVNTEAFF
TRBJ2-5 | TRBV28 | TRBD2 | - | TGTGCCAGCTCCTCTTCCGGGCCGAGCGGGGCCCAGTACTTC | CASSSSGPSGAQYF
TRBJ2-5 | TRBV3-1/TRBV3-2 | TRBD1 | - | TGTGCCAGCAGCCGACAGTCGCCGGGACAGGAGACCCAGTACTTC | CASSRQSPGQETQYF
TRBJ1-2 | TRBV7-8 | - | - | TGTGCCCGCCGCCGGGAACTTAACTATGGCTACACCTTC | CARRRELNYGYTF
TRBJ2-7 | TRBV7-9 | - | - | TGTGCCAGCAGCCCGGCGAGGTCAGCGGCGGACTACGAGCAGTACTTC | CASSPARSAADYEQYF
TRBJ2-7 | TRBV9 | TRBD2 | - | TGTGCCAGCAGCGTAACTAGCGGGAAAGAGCAGTACTTC | CASSVTSGKEQYF
TRBJ1-1 | TRBV18 | - | - | TGTGCCAGCTCACTCGCGGACACTGAAGCTTTCTTT | CASSLADTEAFF
TRBJ1-5 | TRBV6-6 | - | - | TGTGCCAGCAGTTACCTCAATCAGCCCCAGCATTTT | CASSYLNQPQHF
TRBJ1-6 | TRBV30 | - | - | TGTGCCTGGAGAGGTCAGGGATTTAATTCACCCCTCCACTTT | CAWRGQGFNSPLHF
TRBJ2-1 | TRBV6-4 | - | - | TGTGCCAGCAGCCCGGAGGGCTCCTACAATGAGCAGTTCTTC | CASSPEGSYNEQFF
TRBJ2-3 | TRBV11-2 | TRBD2 | - | TGTGCCAGCAGCTCCACTAGCGGGAGAGGCACAGATACGCAGTATTTT | CASSSTSGRGTDTQYF
TRBJ2-3 | TRBV25-1 | TRBD1 | once | TGTGCCAGCTCCTACAGGGGAATCAGCCCAGATACGCAGTATTTT | CASSYRGISPDTQYF
TRBJ2-3 | TRBV2 | - | - | TGTGCCAGCAGTGGGGTAAGCGGCACAGATACGCAGTATTTT | CASSGVSGTDTQYF
TRBJ1-5 | TRBV19 | - | - | TGTGCCAGTAGTACGCAGGGCAATCAGCCCCAGCATTTT | CASSTQGNQPQHF
TRBJ1-3 | TRBV18 | TRBD1 | - | TGTGCCAGCTCACCGGGACAGGAAGGAAACACCATATATTTT | CASSPGQEGNTIYF
TRBJ1-5 | TRBV25-1 | - | - | TGTGCCAGCAGTCACAGGGTGTATAGCAATCAGCCCCAGCATTTT | CASSHRVYSNQPQHF
TRBJ2-2 | TRBV29-1 | - | - | TGCAGCGTTAGTGCAGGGAACACCGGGGAGCTGTTTTTT | CSVSAGNTGELFF
TRBJ1-2 | TRBV18 | - | - | TGTGCCACCACCGGAGAAAACTATGGCTACACCTTC | CATTGENYGYTF
TRBJ2-2 | TRBV28 | TRBD1 | - | TGTGCCACCTCACGAGGGACAGCGAACACCGGGGAGCTGTTTTTT | CATSRGTANTGELFF
TRBJ2-3 | TRBV27 | - | - | TGTGCCAGCAGTTTATATTATGACACAGATACGCAGTATTTT | CASSLYYDTDTQYF
TRBJ1-1 | TRBV30 | - | - | TGTGCCTGGAGTGATCCGTCAGGGGCGCTCACTGAAGCTTTCTTT | CAWSDPSGALTEAFF
TRBJ2-2 | TRBV6-5 | TRBD1 | - | TGTGCCAGCAGTTACGGGACAGGAGAGCTGTTTTTT | CASSYGTGELFF
TRBJ2-5 | TRBV19 | - | - | TGTGCCAGTACCCAGGGCAACCAAGAGACCCAGTACTTC | CASTQGNQETQYF
TRBJ2-7 | TRBV11-3 | - | few | TGTGCCAGCAGCTTAACGCGATGGGACGAGCAGTACTTC | CASSLTRWDEQYF
TRBJ1-1 | TRBV4-3 | - | few | TGCGCCAGCAGCCAAGAGAGCGGCGCGAGGACTGAAGCTTTCTTT | CASSQESGARTEAFF
TRBJ2-7 | TRBV3-1/TRBV3-2 | TRBD1 | - | TGTGCCAGCAGCCAAGGGGGACAGGCCTCCTACGAGCAGTACTTC | CASSQGGQASYEQYF
TRBJ1-1 | TRBV30 | - | - | TGTGCCTGGAGTGGGGACGAACGGAGCACTGAAGCTTTCTTT | CAWSGDERSTEAFF